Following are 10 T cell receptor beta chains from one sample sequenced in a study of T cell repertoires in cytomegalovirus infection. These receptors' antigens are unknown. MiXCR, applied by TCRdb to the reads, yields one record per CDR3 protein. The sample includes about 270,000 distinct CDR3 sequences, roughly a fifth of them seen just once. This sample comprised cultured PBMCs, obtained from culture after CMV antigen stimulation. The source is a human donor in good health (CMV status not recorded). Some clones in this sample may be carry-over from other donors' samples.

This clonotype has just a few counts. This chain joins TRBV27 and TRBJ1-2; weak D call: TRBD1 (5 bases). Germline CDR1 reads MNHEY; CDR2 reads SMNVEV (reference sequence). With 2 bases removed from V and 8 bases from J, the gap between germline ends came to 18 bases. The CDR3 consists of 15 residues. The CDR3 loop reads CASSLTPAGGSGYTF. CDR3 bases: TGTGCCAGCAGTTTAACCCCAGCGGGGGGTAGCGGCTACACCTTC.

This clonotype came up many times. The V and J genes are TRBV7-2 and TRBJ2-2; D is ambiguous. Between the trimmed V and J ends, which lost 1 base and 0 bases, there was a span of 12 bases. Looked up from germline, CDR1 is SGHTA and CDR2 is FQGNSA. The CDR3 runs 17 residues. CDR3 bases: TGTGCCAGCAGCTTAGTCGCCTTGCTAACGAACACCGGGGAGCTGTTTTTT. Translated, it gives CASSLVALLTNTGELFF.

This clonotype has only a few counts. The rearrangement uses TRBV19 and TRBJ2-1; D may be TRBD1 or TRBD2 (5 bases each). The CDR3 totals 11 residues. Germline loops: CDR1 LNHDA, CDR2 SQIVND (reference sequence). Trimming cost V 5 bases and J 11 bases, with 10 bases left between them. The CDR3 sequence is CASSVGRQQFF. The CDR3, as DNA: TGTGCCAGTAGTGTGGGACGCCAGCAGTTCTTC.

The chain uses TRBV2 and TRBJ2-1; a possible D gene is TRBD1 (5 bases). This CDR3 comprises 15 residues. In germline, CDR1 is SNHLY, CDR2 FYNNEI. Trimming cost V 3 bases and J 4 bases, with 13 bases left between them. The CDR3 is CASSDATVSYNEQFF. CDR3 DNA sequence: TGTGCCAGCAGTGATGCGACAGTTTCATACAATGAGCAGTTCTTC.

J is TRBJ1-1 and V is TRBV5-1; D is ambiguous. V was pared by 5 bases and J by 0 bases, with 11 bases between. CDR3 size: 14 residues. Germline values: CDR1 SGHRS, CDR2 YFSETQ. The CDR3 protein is CASSYDAVNTEAFF. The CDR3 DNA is TGCGCCAGCAGTTACGATGCAGTGAACACTGAAGCTTTCTTT. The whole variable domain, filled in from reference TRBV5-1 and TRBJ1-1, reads KAGVTQTPRYLIKTRGQQVTLSCSPISGHRSVSWYQQTPGQGLQFLFEYFSETQRNKGNFPGRFSGRQFSNSRSEMNVSTLELGDSALYLCASSYDAVNTEAFFGQGTRLTVV.

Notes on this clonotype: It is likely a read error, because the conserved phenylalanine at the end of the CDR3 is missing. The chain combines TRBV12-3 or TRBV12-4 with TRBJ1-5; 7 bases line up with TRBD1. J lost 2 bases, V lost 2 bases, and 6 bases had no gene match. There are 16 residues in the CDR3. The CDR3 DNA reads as TGTGCCAGCAGTTTAAACAGGGGACCTCGCAATCAGCCCCAGCATCTT. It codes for CASSLNRGPRNQPQHL.

This chain's CDR3 is CASREAGVGYNEQFF. CDR3 bases: TGTGCCAGCAGGGAAGCGGGAGTGGGCTACAATGAGCAGTTCTTC. The gene calls are TRBV6-2 or TRBV6-3 and TRBJ2-1; 8 bases agree with TRBD2. CDR3 length: 15 amino acids. Germline V CDR1 and CDR2: MNHEY, SVGEGT. V lost 6 bases, J lost 3 bases, and 7 bases stayed unmatched.

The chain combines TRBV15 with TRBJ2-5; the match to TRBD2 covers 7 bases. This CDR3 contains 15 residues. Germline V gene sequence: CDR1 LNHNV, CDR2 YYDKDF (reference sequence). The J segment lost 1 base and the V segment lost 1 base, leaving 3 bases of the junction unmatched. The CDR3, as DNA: TGTGCCACCAGCAGAGGGGGGGGGGGCCAAGAGACCCAGTACTTC. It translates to CATSRGGGGQETQYF.

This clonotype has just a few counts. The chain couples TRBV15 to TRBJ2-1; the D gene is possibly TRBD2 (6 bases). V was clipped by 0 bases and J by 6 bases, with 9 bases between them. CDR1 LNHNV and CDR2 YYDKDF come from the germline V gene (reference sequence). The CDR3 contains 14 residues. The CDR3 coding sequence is TGTGCCACCAGCAGAGATGTGGGGGGCAATGAGCAGTTCTTC. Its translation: CATSRDVGGNEQFF. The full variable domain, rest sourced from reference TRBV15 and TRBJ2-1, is DAMVIQNPRYQVTQFGKPVTLSCSQTLNHNVMYWYQQKSSQAPKLLFHYYDKDFNNEADTPDNFQSRRPNTSFCFLDIRSPGLGDTAMYLCATSRDVGGNEQFFGPGTRLTVL.

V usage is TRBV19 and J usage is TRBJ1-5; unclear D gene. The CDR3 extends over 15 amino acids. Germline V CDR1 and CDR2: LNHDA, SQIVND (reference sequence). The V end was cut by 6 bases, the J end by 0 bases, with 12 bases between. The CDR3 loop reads CASSRIGDSNQPQHF. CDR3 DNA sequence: TGTGCCAGTAGCCGGATCGGGGATAGCAATCAGCCCCAGCATTTT.